The sequence of this T cell receptor (beta chain) was determined in a study of spatial heterogeneity in lung cancer. The time point was: sample taken at primary tumor resection. This clonotype has ten or more counts. MiXCR, applied by TCRdb to the 5' RACE reads, yields one record per CDR3 protein. This table holds over 50,000 distinct CDR3 sequences, about 6.6% found once. V was pared by 1 base and J by 6 bases, with 5 bases of the junction left unmatched. The CDR3 contains 16 residues. Germline V lookup: CDR1 SGHTA, CDR2 FQGNSA. The sequence was obtained from a female donor with early-stage non-small cell lung cancer. The sequences come from PBMCs, collected at surgery. V is TRBV7-2 and J is TRBJ2-1, with 11 bases fitting TRBD2. CDR3 bases: TGTGCCAGCAGCTTAGAGGCTAGCGGGGGGTCCAATGAGCAGTTCTTC. It specifies CASSLEASGGSNEQFF.